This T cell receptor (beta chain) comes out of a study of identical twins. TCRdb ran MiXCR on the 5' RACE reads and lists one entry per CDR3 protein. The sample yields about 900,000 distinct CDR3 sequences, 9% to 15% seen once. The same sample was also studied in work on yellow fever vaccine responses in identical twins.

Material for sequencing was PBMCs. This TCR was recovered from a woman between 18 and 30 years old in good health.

CDR3 bases: TGTGCCAGCAGCCACGGGACAGGACATAACTATGGCTACACCTTC. Protein: CASSHGTGHNYGYTF. This chain uses TRBV14 with TRBJ1-2, with 8 bases aligning to TRBD1. The germline gives CDR1 SGHDN, CDR2 FVKESK. J lost 1 base, V lost 3 bases, and 4 bases had no gene match. This CDR3 has 15 amino acids.